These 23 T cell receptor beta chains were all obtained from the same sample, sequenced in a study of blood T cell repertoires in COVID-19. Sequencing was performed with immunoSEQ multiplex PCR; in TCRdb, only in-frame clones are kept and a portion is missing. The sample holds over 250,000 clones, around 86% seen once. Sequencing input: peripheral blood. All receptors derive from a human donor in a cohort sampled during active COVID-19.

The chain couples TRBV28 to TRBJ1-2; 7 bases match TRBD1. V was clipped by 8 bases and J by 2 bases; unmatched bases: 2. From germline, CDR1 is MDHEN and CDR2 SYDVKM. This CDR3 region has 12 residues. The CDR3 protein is CASRDSNYGYTF. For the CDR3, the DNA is TGTGCCAGCCGGGACAGCAACTATGGCTACACCTTC.

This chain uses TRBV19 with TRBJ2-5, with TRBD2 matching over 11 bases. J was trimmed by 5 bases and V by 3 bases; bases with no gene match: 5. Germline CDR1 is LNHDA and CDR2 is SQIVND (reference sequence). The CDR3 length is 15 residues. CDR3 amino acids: CASSILAGGGETQYF. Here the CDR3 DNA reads TGTGCCAGTAGTATTCTAGCGGGAGGCGGGGAGACCCAGTACTTC.

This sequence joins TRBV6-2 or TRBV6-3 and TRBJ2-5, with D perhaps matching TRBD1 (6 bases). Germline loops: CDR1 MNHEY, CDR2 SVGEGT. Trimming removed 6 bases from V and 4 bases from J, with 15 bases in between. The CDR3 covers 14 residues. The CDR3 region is CASSLPAGVETQYF. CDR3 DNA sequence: TGTGCCAGCAGCTTACCGGCAGGGGTAGAGACCCAGTACTTC.

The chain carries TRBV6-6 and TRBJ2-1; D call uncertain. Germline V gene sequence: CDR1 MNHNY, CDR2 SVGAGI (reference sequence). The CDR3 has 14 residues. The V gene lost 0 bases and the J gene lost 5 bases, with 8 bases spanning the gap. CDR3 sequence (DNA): TGTGCCAGCAGTTACTCCCGAAGCAACAATGAGCAGTTCTTC. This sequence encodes CASSYSRSNNEQFF.

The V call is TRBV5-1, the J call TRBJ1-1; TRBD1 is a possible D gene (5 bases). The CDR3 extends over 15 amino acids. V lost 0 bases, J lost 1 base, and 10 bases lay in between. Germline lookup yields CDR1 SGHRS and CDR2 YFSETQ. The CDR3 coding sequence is TGCGCCAGCAGCTTGGGGGGCACCAAGAACACTGAAGCTTTCTTT. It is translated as CASSLGGTKNTEAFF.

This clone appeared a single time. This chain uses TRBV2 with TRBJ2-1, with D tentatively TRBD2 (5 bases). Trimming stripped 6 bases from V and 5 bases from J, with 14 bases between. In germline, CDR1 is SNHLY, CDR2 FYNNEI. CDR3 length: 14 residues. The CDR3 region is CASSRYTRNNEQFF. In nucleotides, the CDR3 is TGTGCCAGCAGCCGATATACTAGGAACAATGAGCAGTTCTTC.

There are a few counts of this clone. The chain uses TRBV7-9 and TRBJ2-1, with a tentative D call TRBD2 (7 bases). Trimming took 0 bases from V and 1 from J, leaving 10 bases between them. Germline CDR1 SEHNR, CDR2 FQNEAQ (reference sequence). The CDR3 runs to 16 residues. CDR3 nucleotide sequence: TGTGCCAGCAGCTTAGCGGGAGGGGGGTCCTACAATGAGCAGTTCTTC. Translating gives CASSLAGGGSYNEQFF.

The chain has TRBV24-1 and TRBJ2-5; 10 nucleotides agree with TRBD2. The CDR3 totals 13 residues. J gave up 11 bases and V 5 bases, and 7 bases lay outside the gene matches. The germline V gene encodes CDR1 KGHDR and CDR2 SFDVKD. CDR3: CATSVSSGSRQYF. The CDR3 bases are TGTGCCACCAGTGTTTCTAGCGGGAGTCGTCAGTACTTC.

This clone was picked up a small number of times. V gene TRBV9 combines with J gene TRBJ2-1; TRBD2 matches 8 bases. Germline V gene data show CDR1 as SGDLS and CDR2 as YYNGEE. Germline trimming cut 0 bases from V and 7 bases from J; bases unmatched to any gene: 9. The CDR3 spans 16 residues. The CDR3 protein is CASSVDSGRAKNEQFF. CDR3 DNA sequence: TGTGCCAGCAGCGTAGATTCCGGGAGGGCCAAGAATGAGCAGTTCTTC.

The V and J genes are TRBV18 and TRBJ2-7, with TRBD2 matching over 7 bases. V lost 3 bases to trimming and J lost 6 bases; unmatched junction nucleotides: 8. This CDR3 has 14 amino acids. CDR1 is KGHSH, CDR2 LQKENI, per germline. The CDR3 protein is CASSPSTSAREQYF. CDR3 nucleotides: TGTGCCAGCTCACCGTCCACTAGCGCGCGCGAGCAGTACTTC.

The CDR3 region is CASTPARGLSGYTF. DNA for the CDR3: TGTGCCAGCACCCCAGCTAGGGGCCTGTCTGGCTACACCTTC. The chain joins TRBV28 to TRBJ1-2, with D possibly TRBD1 on 5 matching bases. The germline V and J ends were trimmed by 7 bases and 7 bases, with 19 bases remaining between them. Germline lookup yields CDR1 MDHEN and CDR2 SYDVKM. The CDR3 runs to 14 residues.

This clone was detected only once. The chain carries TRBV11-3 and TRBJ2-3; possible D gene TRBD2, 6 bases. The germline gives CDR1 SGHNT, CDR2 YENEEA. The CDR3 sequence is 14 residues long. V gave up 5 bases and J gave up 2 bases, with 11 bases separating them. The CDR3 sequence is CASSRGLDTDTQYF. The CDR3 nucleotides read TGTGCCAGCAGCCGGGGACTTGACACAGATACGCAGTATTTT.

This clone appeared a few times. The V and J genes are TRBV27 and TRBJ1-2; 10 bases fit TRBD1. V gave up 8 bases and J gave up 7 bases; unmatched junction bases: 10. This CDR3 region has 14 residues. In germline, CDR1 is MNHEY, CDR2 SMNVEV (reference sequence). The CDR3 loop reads CASGADRGLFGYTF. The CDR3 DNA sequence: TGTGCCAGCGGAGCTGACAGGGGGCTGTTTGGCTACACCTTC.

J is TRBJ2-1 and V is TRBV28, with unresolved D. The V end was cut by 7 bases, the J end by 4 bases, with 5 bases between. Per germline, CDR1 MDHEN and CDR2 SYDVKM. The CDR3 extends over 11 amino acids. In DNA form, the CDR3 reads TGTGCCAGCAATCTGTACAATGAGCAGTTCTTC. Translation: CASNLYNEQFF.

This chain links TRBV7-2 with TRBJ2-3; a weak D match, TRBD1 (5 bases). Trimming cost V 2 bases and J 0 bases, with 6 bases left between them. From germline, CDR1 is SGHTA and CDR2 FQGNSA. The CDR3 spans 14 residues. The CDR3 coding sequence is TGTGCCAGCAGCTTACGACAGAGCACAGATACGCAGTATTTT. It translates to CASSLRQSTDTQYF.

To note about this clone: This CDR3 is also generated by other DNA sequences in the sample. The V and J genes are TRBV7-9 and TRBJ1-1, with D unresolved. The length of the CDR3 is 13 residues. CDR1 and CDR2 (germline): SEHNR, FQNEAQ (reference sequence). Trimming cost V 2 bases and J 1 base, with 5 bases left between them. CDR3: CASSLTGNTEAFF. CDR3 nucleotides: TGTGCCAGCAGCTTAACGGGGAACACTGAAGCTTTCTTT.

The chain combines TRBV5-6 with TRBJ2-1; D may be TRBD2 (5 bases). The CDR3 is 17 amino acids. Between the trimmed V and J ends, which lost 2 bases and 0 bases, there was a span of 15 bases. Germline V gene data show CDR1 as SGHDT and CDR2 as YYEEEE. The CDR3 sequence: CASSFQRLTSSYNEQFF. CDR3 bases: TGTGCCAGCAGCTTTCAGAGACTAACAAGCTCCTACAATGAGCAGTTCTTC.

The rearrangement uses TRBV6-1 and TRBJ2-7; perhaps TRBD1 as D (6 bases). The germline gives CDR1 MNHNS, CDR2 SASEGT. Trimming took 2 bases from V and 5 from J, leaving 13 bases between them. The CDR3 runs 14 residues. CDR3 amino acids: CASSEQGSANEQYF. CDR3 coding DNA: TGTGCCAGCAGTGAACAGGGGTCGGCTAACGAGCAGTACTTC.

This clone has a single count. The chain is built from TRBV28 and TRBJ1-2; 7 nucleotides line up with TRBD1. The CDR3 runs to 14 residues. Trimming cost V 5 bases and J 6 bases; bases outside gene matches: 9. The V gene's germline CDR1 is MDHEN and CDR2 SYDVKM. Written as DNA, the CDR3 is TGTGCCAGCAGTACCCCGACAGGGCTAGATGGCTACACCTTC. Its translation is CASSTPTGLDGYTF.

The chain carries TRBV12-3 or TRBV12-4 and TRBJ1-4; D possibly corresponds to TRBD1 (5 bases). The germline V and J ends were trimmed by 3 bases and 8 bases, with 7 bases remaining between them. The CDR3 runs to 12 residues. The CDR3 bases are TGTGCCAGCAGTTTTAGACAGGAAAAACTGTTTTTT. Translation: CASSFRQEKLFF.

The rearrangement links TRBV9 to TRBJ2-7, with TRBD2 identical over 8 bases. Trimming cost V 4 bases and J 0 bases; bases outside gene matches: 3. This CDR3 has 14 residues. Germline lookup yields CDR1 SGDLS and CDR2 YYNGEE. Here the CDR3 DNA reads TGTGCCAGCAGCCTAGCGGGTAGCTCCTACGAGCAGTACTTC. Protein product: CASSLAGSSYEQYF.

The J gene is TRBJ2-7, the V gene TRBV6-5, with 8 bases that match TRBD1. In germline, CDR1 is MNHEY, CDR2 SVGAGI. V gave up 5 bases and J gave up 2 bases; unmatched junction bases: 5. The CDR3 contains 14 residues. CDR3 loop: CASSPQGATYEQYF. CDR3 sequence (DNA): TGTGCCAGCAGTCCCCAGGGGGCAACCTACGAGCAGTACTTC.

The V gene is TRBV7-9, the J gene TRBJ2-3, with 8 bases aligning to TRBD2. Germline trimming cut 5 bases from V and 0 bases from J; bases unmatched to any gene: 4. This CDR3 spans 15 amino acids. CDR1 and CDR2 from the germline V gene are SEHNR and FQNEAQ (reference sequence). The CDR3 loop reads CASSARLASTDTQYF. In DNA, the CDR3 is TGTGCCAGCAGCGCCAGACTAGCGAGCACAGATACGCAGTATTTT.